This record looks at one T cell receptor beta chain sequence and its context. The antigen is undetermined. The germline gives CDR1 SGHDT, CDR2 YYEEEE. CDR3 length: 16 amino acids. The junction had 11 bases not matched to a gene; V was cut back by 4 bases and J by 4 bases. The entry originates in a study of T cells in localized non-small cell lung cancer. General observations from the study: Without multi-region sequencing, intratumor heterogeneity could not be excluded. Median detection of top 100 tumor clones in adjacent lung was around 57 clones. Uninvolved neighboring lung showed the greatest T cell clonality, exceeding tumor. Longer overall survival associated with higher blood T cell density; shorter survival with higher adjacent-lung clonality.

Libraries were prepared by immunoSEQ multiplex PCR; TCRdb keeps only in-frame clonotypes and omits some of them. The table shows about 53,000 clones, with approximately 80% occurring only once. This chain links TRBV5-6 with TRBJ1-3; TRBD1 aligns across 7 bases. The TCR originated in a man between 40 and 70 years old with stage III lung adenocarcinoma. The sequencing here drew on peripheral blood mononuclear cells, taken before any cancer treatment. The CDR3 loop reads CASSQPGQHLGNTIYF. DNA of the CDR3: TGTGCCAGCAGCCAACCGGGACAGCACTTGGGAAACACCATATATTTT. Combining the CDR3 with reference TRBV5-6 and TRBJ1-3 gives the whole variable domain DAGVTQSPTHLIKTRGQQVTLRCSPKSGHDTVSWYQQALGQGPQFIFQYYEEEERQRGNFPDRFSGHQFPNYSSELNVNALLLGDSALYLCASSQPGQHLGNTIYFGEGSWLTVV.